A selection of T cell receptor beta chains follows, all from one sample in a study of cytomegalovirus exposure and HLA in healthy donors. This table comes from immunoSEQ multiplex PCR, and its TCRdb copy is limited to in-frame clones, with some not included. The sample lists fewer than 200,000 clones; approximately 84% were seen once. The sample was PBMCs. These receptors all stem from a man in his late teens or twenties in good health and CMV-seropositive. The CDR3 runs from the conserved cysteine through the conserved F or W. The D gene is left open where the match is weak. The size field is filled for only some rows; it gives once, few, many or a size class.

>-|-|TRBV7-6|TRBJ2-1
CASSPLDRSSYNEQFF
TGTGCCAGCAGCCCTCTTGACAGAAGCTCCTACAATGAGCAGTTCTTC
>TRBD2|-|TRBV7-2|TRBJ2-7
CASSLRRGGFYEQYF
TGTGCCAGCAGCTTGAGGCGGGGGGGCTTCTACGAGCAGTACTTC
>-|-|TRBV6-1|TRBJ1-5
CASRVTQGTAKPQHF
TGTGCCAGCAGAGTTACTCAGGGAACAGCCAAGCCCCAGCATTTT
>-|-|TRBV6-1|TRBJ2-3
CASSAGVGATDTQYF
TGTGCCAGCAGTGCCGGAGTAGGGGCCACAGATACGCAGTATTTT
>TRBD2|-|TRBV11-2|TRBJ2-5
CASSPGTSGGTTSGTQYF
TGTGCCAGCAGCCCCGGGACTAGCGGGGGCACAACGTCGGGGACCCAGTACTTC
>-|-|TRBV21-1|TRBJ2-3
CASSKGPRERADTQYF
TGTGCCAGCAGCAAGGGCCCCAGGGAACGGGCAGATACGCAGTATTTT
>-|-|TRBV4-3|TRBJ2-5
CASSPSSGSQETQYF
TGCGCCAGCAGCCCATCTTCCGGGAGCCAAGAGACCCAGTACTTC
>TRBD2|-|TRBV4-2|TRBJ2-1
CASSQKSGNTNNEQFF
TGTGCCAGCAGCCAAAAGAGCGGGAATACGAACAATGAGCAGTTCTTC
>-|-|TRBV19|TRBJ1-2
CASTKQGGDYGYTF
TGTGCCAGCACAAAGCAGGGAGGCGACTATGGCTACACCTTC
>TRBD1|-|TRBV5-4|TRBJ2-2
CASSLRDRVTGELFF
TGTGCCAGCAGCTTGCGGGACAGAGTCACCGGGGAGCTGTTTTTT
>-|few|TRBV15|TRBJ2-7
CATSTGLSYEQYF
TGTGCCACCAGCACAGGACTCTCCTACGAGCAGTACTTC
>TRBD2|-|TRBV7-2|TRBJ2-7
CASSSEGLAWGYEQYF
TGTGCCAGCAGCTCCGAGGGACTAGCTTGGGGCTACGAGCAGTACTTC
>TRBD2|-|TRBV5-1|TRBJ2-4
CASSSRTSGATLKNSQYF
TGCGCCAGCAGCTCTAGGACTAGCGGGGCGACCCTCAAAAACAGTCAGTACTTC
>-|-|TRBV6-5|TRBJ1-1
CASSFTGIMNTEAFF
TGTGCCAGCAGTTTTACCGGGATCATGAACACTGAAGCTTTCTTT
>TRBD1|-|TRBV7-2|TRBJ1-1
CASSLASRTGDKAFF
TGTGCCAGCAGCTTAGCGTCGCGGACAGGGGATAAAGCTTTCTTT
>TRBD1|-|TRBV25-1|TRBJ2-3
CASTGGTGGETQYF
TGTGCCAGCACTGGGGGGACAGGGGGCGAAACGCAGTATTTT
>-|-|TRBV5-6|TRBJ1-1
CASSLWNGVAFF
TGTGCCAGCAGCTTGTGGAACGGAGTGGCTTTCTTT
>-|-|TRBV11-2|TRBJ2-4
CASSHVGADIQYF
TGTGCCAGCAGCCACGTAGGGGCGGACATTCAGTACTTC
>TRBD1|-|TRBV12-5|TRBJ2-7
CASGSTTGGGYEQYF
TGTGCTAGTGGGTCTACAACAGGGGGCGGCTACGAGCAGTACTTC
>-|-|TRBV29-1|TRBJ2-1
CSVEDNSYNEQFF
TGCAGCGTTGAAGACAACTCCTACAATGAGCAGTTCTTC
>TRBD1|-|TRBV9|TRBJ1-2
CASSPRTGGFNYGYTF
TGTGCCAGCAGCCCCCGGACAGGGGGCTTTAACTATGGCTACACCTTC
>TRBD1|-|TRBV18|TRBJ2-3
CASSPLGTDGTDTQYF
TGTGCCAGCTCACCATTAGGGACAGATGGAACAGATACGCAGTATTTT
>-|once|TRBV15|TRBJ2-5
CATSSDSLGETQYF
TGTGCCACCAGCAGCGACTCACTCGGAGAGACCCAGTACTTC
>-|-|TRBV6-1|TRBJ2-7
CASRLDSTAYEQYF
TGTGCCAGCAGATTAGACAGTACAGCCTACGAGCAGTACTTC
>-|-|TRBV12-5|TRBJ1-1
CASGLVEVRGNTEAFF
TGTGCTAGTGGTTTGGTAGAGGTCAGAGGGAACACTGAAGCTTTCTTT
>-|-|TRBV15|TRBJ1-2
CATSELAGAGYPNYGYTF
TGTGCCACCTCCGAGCTAGCGGGGGCTGGATATCCTAACTATGGCTACACCTTC
>TRBD2|few|TRBV7-2|TRBJ2-1
CASSLAPASGGVYNEQFF
TGTGCCAGCAGCTTAGCGCCAGCTAGCGGGGGGGTTTACAATGAGCAGTTCTTC
>-|-|TRBV2|TRBJ2-1
CASSENRATYNEQFF
TGTGCCAGCAGTGAAAACAGGGCTACTTACAATGAGCAGTTCTTC
>-|-|TRBV10-3|TRBJ2-5
CAISWTEQETQYF
TGTGCCATCAGTTGGACAGAGCAAGAGACCCAGTACTTC